The sequence of this T cell receptor (beta chain) was determined in a study of tumor and adjacent non-tumor tissue in lung cancer. Study-level results: Tumor TCR diversity, when higher, was linked to shorter survival.

A note on this clonotype: Its antigen remains unknown. A much larger clone lies a single base off, so this may be a read error.

The library came from three nested PCR rounds adapted from ARM-PCR protocols. Using its own MiXCR run on the multiplex PCR reads, TCRdb lists one record per CDR3 protein. This sample has tens of thousands of distinct CDR3 sequences, with 67% found just once. The template was RNA from unsorted bulk tissue. The specimen was lung tumor tissue. This TCR came from a man aged 55 to 70 with non-small cell lung cancer.

The CDR3 DNA follows: TGTGCCAGCAGCTTGAACAGGGGTTTGGACTCACCCCTCCACTTT. Protein sequence: CASSLNRGLDSPLHF. This rearrangement joins TRBV7-8 to TRBJ1-6; 7 bases map to TRBD1. Germline assignment: CDR1 SGHVS and CDR2 FQNEAQ. This CDR3 contains 15 residues. Trimming cost V 3 bases and J 10 bases; bases outside gene matches: 9. The variable domain in full, completed from reference TRBV7-8 and TRBJ1-6, reads GAGVSQSPRYKVAKRGQDVALRCDPISGHVSLFWYQQALGQGPEFLTYFQNEAQLDKSGLPSDRFFAERPEGSVSTLKIQRTQQEDSAVYLCASSLNRGLDSPLHFGNGTRLTVT.